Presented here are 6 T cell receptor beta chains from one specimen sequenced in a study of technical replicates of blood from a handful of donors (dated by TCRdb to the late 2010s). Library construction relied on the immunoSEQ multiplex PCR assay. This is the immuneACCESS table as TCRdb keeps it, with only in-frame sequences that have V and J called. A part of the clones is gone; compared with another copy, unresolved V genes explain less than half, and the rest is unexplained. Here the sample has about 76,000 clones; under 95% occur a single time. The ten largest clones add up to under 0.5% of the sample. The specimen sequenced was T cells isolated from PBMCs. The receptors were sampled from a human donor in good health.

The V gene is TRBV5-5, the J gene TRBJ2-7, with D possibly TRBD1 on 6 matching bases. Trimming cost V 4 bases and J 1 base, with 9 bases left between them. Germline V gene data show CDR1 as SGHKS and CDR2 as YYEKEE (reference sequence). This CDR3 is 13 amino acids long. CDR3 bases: TGTGCCAGCAGCCACGGACAGTCCTACGAGCAGTACTTC. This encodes CASSHGQSYEQYF.

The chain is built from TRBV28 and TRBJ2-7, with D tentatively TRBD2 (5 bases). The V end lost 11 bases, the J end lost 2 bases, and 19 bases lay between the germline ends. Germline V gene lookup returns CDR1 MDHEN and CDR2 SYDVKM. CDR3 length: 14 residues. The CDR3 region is CAGQTGKGPYEQYF. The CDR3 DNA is TGTGCCGGGCAAACGGGAAAGGGTCCCTACGAGCAGTACTTC.

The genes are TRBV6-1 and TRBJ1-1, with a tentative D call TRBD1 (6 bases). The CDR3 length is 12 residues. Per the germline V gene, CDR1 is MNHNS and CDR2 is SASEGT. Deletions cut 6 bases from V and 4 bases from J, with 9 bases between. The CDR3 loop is CASRGGSTEAFF. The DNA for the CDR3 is TGTGCCAGCAGAGGGGGTAGCACTGAAGCTTTCTTT.

In DNA form, the CDR3 reads TGTGCCAGCAGCCAAGGGGCAGGGTATGGCTACACCTTC. Residues: CASSQGAGYGYTF. The gene calls are TRBV4-2 and TRBJ1-2; perhaps TRBD1 as D (5 bases). V was clipped by 1 base and J by 5 bases, with 8 bases between them. The CDR3 consists of 13 residues. CDR1 and CDR2 (germline): LGHNA, YNFKEQ.

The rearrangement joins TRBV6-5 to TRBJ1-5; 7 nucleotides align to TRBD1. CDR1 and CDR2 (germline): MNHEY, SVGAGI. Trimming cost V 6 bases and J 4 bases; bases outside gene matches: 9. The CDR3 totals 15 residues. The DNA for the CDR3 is TGTGCCAGCAGCGCCGAAGGGGGCCTTAATCAGCCCCAGCATTTT. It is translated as CASSAEGGLNQPQHF.

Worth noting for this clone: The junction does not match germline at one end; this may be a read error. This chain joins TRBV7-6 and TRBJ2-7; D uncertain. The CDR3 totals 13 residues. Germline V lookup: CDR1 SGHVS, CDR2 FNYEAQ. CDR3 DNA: TGTGCCAGCAGCCTGTCAGAGGCCTACAAGCAGTACTTC. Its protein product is CASSLSEAYKQYF. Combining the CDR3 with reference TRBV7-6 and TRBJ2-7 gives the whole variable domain GAGVSQSPRYKVTKRGQDVALRCDPISGHVSLYWYRQALGQGPEFLTYFNYEAQQDKSGLPNDRFSAERPEGSISTLTIQRTEQRDSAMYRCASSLSEAYKQYFGPGTRLTVT.